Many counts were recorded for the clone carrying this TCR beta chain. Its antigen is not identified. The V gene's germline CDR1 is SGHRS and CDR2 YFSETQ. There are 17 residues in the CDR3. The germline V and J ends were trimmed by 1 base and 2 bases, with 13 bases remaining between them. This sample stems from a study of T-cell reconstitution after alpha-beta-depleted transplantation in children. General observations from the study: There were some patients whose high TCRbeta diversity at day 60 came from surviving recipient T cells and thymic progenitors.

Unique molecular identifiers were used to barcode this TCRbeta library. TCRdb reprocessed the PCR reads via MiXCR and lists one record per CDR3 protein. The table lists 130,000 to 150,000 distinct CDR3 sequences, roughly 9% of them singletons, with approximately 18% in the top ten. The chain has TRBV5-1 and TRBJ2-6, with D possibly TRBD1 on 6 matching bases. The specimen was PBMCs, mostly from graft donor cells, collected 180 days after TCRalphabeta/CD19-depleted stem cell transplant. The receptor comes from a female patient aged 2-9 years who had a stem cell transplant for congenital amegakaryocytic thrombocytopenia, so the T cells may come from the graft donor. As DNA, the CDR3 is TGCGCCAGCAGCTTGTATAAGGGGGAAACTGGGGCCAACGTCCTGACTTTC. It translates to CASSLYKGETGANVLTF.